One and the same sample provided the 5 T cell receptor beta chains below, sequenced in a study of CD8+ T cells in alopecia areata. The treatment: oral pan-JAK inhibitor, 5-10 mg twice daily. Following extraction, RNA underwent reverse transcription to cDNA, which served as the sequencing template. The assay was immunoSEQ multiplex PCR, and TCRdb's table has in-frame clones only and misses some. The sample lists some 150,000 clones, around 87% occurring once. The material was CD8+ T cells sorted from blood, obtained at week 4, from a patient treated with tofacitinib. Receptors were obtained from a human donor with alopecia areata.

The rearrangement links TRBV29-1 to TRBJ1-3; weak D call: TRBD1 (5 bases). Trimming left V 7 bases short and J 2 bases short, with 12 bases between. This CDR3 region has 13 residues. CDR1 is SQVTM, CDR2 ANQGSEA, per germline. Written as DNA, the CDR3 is TGCAGCGCCCGGGGCCATCCTGGAAACACCATATATTTT. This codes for CSARGHPGNTIYF.

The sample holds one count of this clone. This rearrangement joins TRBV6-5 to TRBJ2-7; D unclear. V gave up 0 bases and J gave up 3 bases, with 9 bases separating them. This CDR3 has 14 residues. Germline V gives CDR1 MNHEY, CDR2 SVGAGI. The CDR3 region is CASSYSDQYYEQYF. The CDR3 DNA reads TGTGCCAGCAGTTACTCAGACCAGTACTACGAGCAGTACTTC.

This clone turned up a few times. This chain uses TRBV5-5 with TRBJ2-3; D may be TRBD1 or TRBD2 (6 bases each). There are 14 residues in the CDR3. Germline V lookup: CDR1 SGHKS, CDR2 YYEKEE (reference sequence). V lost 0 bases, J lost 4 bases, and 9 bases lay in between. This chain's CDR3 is CASSLVEGADTQYF. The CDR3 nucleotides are TGTGCCAGCAGCTTGGTGGAGGGGGCAGATACGCAGTATTTT. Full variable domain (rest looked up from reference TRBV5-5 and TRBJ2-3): DAGVTQSPTHLIKTRGQQVTLRCSPISGHKSVSWYQQVLGQGPQFIFQYYEKEERGRGNFPDRFSARQFPNYSSELNVNALLLGDSALYLCASSLVEGADTQYFGPGTRLTVL.

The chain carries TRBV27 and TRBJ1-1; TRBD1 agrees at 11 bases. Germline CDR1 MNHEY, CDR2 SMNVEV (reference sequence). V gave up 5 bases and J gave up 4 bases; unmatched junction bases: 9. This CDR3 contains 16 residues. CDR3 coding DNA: TGTGCCAGCAGTGGACGGGACAGGGGGTTCGGCACTGAAGCTTTCTTT. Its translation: CASSGRDRGFGTEAFF.

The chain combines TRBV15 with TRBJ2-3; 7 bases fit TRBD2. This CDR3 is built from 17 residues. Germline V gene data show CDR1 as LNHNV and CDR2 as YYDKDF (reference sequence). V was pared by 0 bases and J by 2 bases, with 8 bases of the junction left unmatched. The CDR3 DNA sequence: TGTGCCACCAGCAGAGATCGCGGCGGGGGTCTCACAGATACGCAGTATTTT. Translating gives CATSRDRGGGLTDTQYF.